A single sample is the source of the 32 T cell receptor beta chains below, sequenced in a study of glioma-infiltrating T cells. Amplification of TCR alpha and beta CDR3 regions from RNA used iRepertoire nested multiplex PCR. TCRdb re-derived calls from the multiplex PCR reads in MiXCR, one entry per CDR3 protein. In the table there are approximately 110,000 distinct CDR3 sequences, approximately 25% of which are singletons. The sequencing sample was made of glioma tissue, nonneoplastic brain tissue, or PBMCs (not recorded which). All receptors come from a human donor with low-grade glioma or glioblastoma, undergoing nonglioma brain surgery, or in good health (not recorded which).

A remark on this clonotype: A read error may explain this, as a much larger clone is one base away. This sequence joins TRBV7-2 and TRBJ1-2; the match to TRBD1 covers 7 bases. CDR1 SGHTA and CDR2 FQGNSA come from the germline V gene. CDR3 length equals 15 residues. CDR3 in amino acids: CASSFDRQGNYCYTF. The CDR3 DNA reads TGTGCCAGCAGCTTCGATCGACAGGGAAACTATTGCTACACCTTC.

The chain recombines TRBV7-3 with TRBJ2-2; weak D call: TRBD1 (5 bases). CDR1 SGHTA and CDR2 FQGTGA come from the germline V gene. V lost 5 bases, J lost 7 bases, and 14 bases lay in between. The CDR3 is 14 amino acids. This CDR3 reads CASSPTGGGGELFF. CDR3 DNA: TGTGCCAGCAGCCCCACAGGCGGCGGCGGGGAGCTGTTTTTT.

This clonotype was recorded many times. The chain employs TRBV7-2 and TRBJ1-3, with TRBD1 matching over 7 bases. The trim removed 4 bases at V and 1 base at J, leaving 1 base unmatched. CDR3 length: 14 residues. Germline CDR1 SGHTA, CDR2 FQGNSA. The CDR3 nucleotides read TGTGCCAGCAGCTCGACAGGGTCTGGAAACACCATATATTTT. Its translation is CASSSTGSGNTIYF. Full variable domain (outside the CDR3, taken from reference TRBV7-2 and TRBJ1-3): GAGVSQSPSNKVTEKGKDVELRCDPISGHTALYWYRQSLGQGLEFLIYFQGNSAPDKSGLPSDRFSAERTGGSVSTLTIQRTQQEDSAVYLCASSSTGSGNTIYFGEGSWLTVV.

The CDR3 region has the DNA TGTGCCAGCAGCCCGACCCACTATAGCGGGAGCGTGGCCTACGAGCAGTACTTC. This gives the protein CASSPTHYSGSVAYEQYF. The chain couples TRBV3-1 to TRBJ2-7, with 9 nucleotides matching TRBD2. Germline trimming cut 4 bases from V and 2 bases from J; bases unmatched to any gene: 15. Germline CDR1 and CDR2: LGHDT and YNNKEL (reference sequence). The CDR3 totals 18 residues.

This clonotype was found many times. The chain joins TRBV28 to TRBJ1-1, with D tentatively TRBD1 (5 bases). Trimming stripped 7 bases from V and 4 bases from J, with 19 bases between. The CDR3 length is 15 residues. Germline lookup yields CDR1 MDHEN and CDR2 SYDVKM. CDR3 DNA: TGTGCCAGCACCGAGGAGGGCGGGGGAAGCACTGAAGCTTTCTTT. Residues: CASTEEGGGSTEAFF.

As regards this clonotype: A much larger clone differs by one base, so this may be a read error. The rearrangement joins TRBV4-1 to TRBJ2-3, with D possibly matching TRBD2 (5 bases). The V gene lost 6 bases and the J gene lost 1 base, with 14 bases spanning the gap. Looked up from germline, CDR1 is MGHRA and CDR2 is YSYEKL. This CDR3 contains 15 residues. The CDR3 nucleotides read TGCGCCAGCAGTATCGGGAATAGTGGCACAGATACGCAGTATTTT. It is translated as CASSIGNSGTDTQYF.

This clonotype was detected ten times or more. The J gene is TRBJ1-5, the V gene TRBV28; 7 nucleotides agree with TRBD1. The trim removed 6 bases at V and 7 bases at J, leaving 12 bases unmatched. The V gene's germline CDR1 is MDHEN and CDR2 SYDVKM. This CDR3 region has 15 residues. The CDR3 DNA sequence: TGTGCCAGCAGCTTCGCCGGGACAGCGGGGCAGCCCCAGCATTTT. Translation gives CASSFAGTAGQPQHF.

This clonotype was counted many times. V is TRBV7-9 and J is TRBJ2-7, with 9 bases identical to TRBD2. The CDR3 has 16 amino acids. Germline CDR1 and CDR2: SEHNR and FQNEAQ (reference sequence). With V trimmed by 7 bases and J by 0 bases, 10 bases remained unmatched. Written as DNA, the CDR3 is TGTGCCAGCACCCCCCAAAATAGCGGGAGCTCCTACGAGCAGTACTTC. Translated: CASTPQNSGSSYEQYF.

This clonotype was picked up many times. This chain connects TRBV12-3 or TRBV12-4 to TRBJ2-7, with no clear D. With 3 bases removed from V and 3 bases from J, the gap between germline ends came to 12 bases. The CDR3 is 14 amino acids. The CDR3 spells CASSLIPSNYEQYF. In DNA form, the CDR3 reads TGTGCCAGCAGTTTGATCCCCAGCAACTACGAGCAGTACTTC.

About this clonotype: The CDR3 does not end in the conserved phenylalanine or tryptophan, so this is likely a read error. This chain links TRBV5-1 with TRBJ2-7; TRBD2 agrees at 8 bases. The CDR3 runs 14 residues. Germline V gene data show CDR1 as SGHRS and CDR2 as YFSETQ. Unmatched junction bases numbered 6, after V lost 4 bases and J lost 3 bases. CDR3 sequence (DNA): TGCGCCAGCAGCCCGGTAAGCGGGAGCTACGAGCAGTACTAC. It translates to CASSPVSGSYEQYY.

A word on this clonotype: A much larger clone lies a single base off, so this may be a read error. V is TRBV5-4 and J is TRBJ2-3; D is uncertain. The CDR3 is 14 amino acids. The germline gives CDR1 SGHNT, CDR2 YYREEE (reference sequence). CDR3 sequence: CASRLVFPTDTQYF. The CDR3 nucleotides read TGTGCCAGCCGCTTGGTTTTTCCCACAGATACGCAGTATTTT.

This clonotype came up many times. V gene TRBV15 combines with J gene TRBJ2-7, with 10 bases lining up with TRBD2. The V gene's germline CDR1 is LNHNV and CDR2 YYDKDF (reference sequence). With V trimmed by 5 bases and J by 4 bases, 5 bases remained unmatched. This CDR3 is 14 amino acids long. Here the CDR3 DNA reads TGTGCCACCAGCGGAACTAGCGGGAATTACGAGCAGTACTTC. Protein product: CATSGTSGNYEQYF.

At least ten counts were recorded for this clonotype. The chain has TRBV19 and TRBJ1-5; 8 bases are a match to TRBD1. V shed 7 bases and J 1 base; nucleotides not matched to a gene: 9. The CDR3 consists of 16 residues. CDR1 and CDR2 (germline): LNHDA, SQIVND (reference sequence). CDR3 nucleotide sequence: TGTGCCAGTACCAACCAGGGGGCAAGGAGCAATCAGCCCCAGCATTTT. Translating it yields CASTNQGARSNQPQHF.

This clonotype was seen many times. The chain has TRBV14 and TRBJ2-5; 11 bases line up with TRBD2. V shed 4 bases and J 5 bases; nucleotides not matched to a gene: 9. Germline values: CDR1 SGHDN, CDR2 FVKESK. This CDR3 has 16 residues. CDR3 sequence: CASSPRLAGFGETQYF. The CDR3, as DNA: TGTGCCAGCAGCCCCAGACTAGCGGGGTTCGGGGAGACCCAGTACTTC.

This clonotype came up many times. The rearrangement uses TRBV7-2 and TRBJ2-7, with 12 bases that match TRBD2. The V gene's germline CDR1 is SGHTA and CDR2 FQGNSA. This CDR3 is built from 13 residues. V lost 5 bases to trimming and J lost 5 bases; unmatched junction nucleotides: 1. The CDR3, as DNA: TGTGCCAGCAGCAGGACTAGCGGGAACGAGCAGTACTTC. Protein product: CASSRTSGNEQYF. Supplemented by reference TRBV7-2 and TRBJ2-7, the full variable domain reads GAGVSQSPSNKVTEKGKDVELRCDPISGHTALYWYRQSLGQGLEFLIYFQGNSAPDKSGLPSDRFSAERTGGSVSTLTIQRTQQEDSAVYLCASSRTSGNEQYFGPGTRLTVT.

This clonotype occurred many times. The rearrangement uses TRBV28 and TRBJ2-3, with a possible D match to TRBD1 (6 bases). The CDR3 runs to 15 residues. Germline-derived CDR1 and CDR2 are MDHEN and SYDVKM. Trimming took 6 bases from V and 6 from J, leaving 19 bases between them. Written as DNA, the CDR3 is TGTGCCAGCAGCTCCTACAGGGACGGGGCGGATACGCAGTATTTT. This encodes CASSSYRDGADTQYF.

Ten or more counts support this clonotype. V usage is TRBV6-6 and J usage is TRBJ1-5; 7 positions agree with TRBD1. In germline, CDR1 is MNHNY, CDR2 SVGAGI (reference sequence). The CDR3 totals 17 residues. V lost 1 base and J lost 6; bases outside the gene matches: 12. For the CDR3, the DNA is TGTGCCAGCAGTTACTTAAACAGGGGAACGGGACCTCAGCCCCAGCATTTT. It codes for CASSYLNRGTGPQPQHF.

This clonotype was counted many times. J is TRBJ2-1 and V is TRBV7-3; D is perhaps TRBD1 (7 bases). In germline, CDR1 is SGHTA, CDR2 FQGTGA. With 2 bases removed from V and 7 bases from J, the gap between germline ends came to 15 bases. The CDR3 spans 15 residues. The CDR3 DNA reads TGTGCCAGCAGCTTAGGCGGGACAGTAGGAAATGAGCAGTTCTTC. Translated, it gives CASSLGGTVGNEQFF.

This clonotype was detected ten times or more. The CDR3 region has the DNA TGTGCCAGCAGTTCAGCCTTCTACGAGCAGTACTTC. Its translation is CASSSAFYEQYF. This chain connects TRBV12-3 or TRBV12-4 to TRBJ2-7; no clear D. V was trimmed by 4 bases and J by 3 bases, leaving 7 bases between them. The CDR3 covers 12 residues.

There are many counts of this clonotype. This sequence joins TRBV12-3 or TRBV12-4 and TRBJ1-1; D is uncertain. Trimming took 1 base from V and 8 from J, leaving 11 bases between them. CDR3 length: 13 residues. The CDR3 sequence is CASSLGPPAEAFF. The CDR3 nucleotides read TGTGCCAGCAGTTTAGGGCCCCCAGCCGAAGCTTTCTTT.

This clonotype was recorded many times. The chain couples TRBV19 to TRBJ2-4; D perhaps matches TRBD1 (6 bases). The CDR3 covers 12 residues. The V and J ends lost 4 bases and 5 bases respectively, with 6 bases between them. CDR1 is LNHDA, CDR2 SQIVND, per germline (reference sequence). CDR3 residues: CASSRTENIQYF. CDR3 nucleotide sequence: TGTGCCAGTAGTAGGACAGAAAACATTCAGTACTTC.

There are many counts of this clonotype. The CDR3 loop reads CASSQDRVAGRYYNEQFF. The DNA for the CDR3 is TGCGCCAGCAGCCAAGATCGGGTAGCGGGGAGGTATTACAATGAGCAGTTCTTC. The chain uses TRBV4-1 and TRBJ2-1, with TRBD2 matching 8 bases. CDR1 MGHRA and CDR2 YSYEKL come from the germline V gene. V dropped 0 bases and J dropped 4; count of bases not matched to a gene: 11. The CDR3 loop spans 18 amino acids.

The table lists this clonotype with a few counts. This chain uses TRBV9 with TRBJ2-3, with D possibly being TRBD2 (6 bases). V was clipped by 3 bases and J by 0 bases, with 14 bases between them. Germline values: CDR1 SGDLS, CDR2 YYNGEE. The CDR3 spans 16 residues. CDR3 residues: CASSAGLAASTDTQYF. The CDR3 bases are TGTGCCAGCAGCGCGGGCTTAGCGGCCAGCACAGATACGCAGTATTTT. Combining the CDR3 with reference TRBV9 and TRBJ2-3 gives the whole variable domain DSGVTQTPKHLITATGQRVTLRCSPRSGDLSVYWYQQSLDQGLQFLIQYYNGEERAKGNILERFSAQQFPDLHSELNLSSLELGDSALYFCASSAGLAASTDTQYFGPGTRLTVL.

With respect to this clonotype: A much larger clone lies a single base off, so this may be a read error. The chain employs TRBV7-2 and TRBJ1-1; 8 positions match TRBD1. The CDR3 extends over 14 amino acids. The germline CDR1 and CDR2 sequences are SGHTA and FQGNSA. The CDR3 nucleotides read TGTGCCAGCGGCGACAGGGGTCTGAACACTGAAGCTCTCTTT. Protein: CASGDRGLNTEALF.

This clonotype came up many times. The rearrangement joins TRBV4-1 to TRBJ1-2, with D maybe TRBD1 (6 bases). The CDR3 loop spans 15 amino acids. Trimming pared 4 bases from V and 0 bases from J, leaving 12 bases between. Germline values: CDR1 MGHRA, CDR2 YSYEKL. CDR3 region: CASSLRQEPNYGYTF. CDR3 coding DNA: TGCGCCAGCAGCCTCCGACAGGAACCTAACTATGGCTACACCTTC.

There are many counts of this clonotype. The CDR3 DNA reads TGCGCCAGCAGCCAAACGGGACTAGCTGCAGATACGCAGTATTTT. This translates into CASSQTGLAADTQYF. This chain joins TRBV4-1 and TRBJ2-3; TRBD2 matches 9 bases. Germline V CDR1 and CDR2: MGHRA, YSYEKL. This CDR3 has 15 residues. With V trimmed by 2 bases and J by 4 bases, 4 bases remained unmatched.

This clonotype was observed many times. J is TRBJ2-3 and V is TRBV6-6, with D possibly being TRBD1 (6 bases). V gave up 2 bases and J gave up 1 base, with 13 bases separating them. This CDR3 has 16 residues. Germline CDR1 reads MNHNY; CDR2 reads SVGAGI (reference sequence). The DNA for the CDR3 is TGTGCCAGCAGTTACGGTCCGGACAGACGCACAGATACGCAGTATTTT. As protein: CASSYGPDRRTDTQYF.

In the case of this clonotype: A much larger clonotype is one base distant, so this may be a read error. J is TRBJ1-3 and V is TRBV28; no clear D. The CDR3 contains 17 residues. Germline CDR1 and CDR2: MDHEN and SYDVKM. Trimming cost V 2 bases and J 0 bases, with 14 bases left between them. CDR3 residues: CASSLGGARDSGNTIYF. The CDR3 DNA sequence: TGTGCCAGCAGTTTAGGTGGTGCGCGGGACTCTGGAAACACCATATATTTT.

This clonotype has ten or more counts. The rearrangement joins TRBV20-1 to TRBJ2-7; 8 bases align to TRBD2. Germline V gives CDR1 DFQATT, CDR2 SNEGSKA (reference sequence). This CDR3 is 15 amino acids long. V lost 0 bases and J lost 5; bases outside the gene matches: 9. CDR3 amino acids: CSARDLTGGPHEQYF. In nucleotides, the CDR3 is TGCAGTGCTAGAGATCTAACGGGAGGGCCCCACGAGCAGTACTTC.

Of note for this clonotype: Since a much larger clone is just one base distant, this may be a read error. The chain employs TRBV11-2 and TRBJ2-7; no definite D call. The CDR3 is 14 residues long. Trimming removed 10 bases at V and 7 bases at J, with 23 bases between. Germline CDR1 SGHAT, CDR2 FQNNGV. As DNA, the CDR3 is TGTGCCATCTGCCTCATGGCCCAGCTTCGGGAGCAGTACTTC. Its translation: CAICLMAQLREQYF.

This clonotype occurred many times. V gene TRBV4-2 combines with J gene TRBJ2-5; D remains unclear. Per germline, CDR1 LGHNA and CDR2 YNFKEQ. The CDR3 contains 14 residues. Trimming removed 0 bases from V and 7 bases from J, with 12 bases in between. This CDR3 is CASSQDRAVGTQYF. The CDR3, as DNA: TGTGCCAGCAGCCAAGATCGGGCCGTCGGGACCCAGTACTTC.

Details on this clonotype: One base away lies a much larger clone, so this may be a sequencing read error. Here the CDR3 reads CTSSSVGLNTEAFF. The CDR3 DNA sequence: TGTACCAGCAGCTCCGTGGGCCTTAACACTGAAGCTTTCTTT. The chain employs TRBV7-9 and TRBJ1-1; D is unclear. The CDR3 totals 14 residues. CDR1 is SEHNR and CDR2 is FQNEAQ in the germline V gene (reference sequence).